These T cell receptor beta chains were read from a single sample in a study of cytomegalovirus exposure and HLA in healthy donors. The table came from immunoSEQ multiplex PCR; TCRdb's copy has only in-frame clones and leaves some out. The sample holds approximately 99,000 clones; about 85% are singletons and the top ten take about 3%. The sequencing sample was made of PBMCs. These receptor sequences come from a woman in her late teens or twenties in good health and CMV-seronegative. Both conserved end residues are part of each CDR3. The D gene is left open where the match is weak. The size entry is marked missing in some rows and otherwise reads once, few, many or a size class.

few | TRBJ2-7 | NA | TRBV15 | TGTGCCACCAGCAGAGATCTAAACTCCTACGAGCAGTACTTC | CATSRDLNSYEQYF
NA | TRBJ2-7 | NA | TRBV7-9 | TGTGCCAGCAGCCCCCGGGACTGGGGCTCCTACGAGCAGTACTTC | CASSPRDWGSYEQYF
NA | TRBJ2-1 | NA | TRBV29-1 | TGCAGCGCGACCGGGGGTATATACAATGAGCAGTTCTTC | CSATGGIYNEQFF
NA | TRBJ2-3 | TRBD2 | TRBV10-3 | TGTGCCATCAGTGAGCGACTAGCGGGGGGCGGCACAGATACGCAGTATTTT | CAISERLAGGGTDTQYF
NA | TRBJ1-4 | TRBD1 | TRBV4-1 | TGCGCCAGCAGCCAACCATACAGGGGGCGGGTTGAAAAACTGTTTTTT | CASSQPYRGRVEKLFF
NA | TRBJ1-2 | NA | TRBV18 | TGTGCCAGCTCACCACAAAGGGGCGCGAACTATGGCTACACCTTC | CASSPQRGANYGYTF
NA | TRBJ2-1 | NA | TRBV7-9 | TGTGCCAGCAGCTATAAGACAGGCCCCTACAATGAGCAGTTCTTC | CASSYKTGPYNEQFF
once | TRBJ1-6 | TRBD1 | TRBV7-8 | TGTGCCAGCAGCGCGTCCTTGGGACAGAGCTCCTATAATTCACCCCTCCACTTT | CASSASLGQSSYNSPLHF
NA | TRBJ1-2 | NA | TRBV6-1 | TGTGCCAGCAGGGGCCAGGGATCTAACTATGGCTACACCTTC | CASRGQGSNYGYTF
NA | TRBJ1-3 | NA | TRBV5-8 | TGTGCCAGCAGCTTCCCAGGTTTCTCTGGAAACACCATATATTTT | CASSFPGFSGNTIYF
NA | TRBJ1-2 | NA | TRBV28 | TGTGCCAGCACCCGCGGCAACTATGGCTACACCTTC | CASTRGNYGYTF
NA | TRBJ1-6 | NA | TRBV19 | TGTGCCAGTAGTATCTGGAGTTCACCCCTCCACTTT | CASSIWSSPLHF
NA | TRBJ1-4 | NA | TRBV5-1 | TGCGCCAGCAGCTTCGACAGTTTAGGGGGTGAAAAACTGTTTTTT | CASSFDSLGGEKLFF
once | TRBJ2-3 | NA | TRBV27 | TGTGCCAGCAGTTCCTACACAGATACGCAGTATTTT | CASSSYTDTQYF
NA | TRBJ2-7 | NA | TRBV11-3 | TGTGCCAGCAGCTCGGACACCACCTACGAGCAGTACTTC | CASSSDTTYEQYF
once | TRBJ1-5 | NA | TRBV7-2 | TGTGCCAGCAGCTTGGGCAGGCGACCTCCCCAGCATTTT | CASSLGRRPPQHF
few | TRBJ2-7 | NA | TRBV7-8 | TGTGCCAGCAGCTTAGAGCTTTGGCAGGGATACGAGCAGTACTTC | CASSLELWQGYEQYF
NA | TRBJ1-1 | TRBD1 | TRBV27 | TGTGCCAGCAGCCTGCGGGACAGGGGGCCGGACACTGAAGCTTTCTTT | CASSLRDRGPDTEAFF